The 12 T cell receptor beta chains below come from one sample, sequenced in a study of blood T cell repertoires in COVID-19. The assay was immunoSEQ multiplex PCR, and TCRdb's table has in-frame clones only and misses some. The sample includes tens of thousands of clones, approximately 91% seen only once; the top ten take less than 2%. Sample: peripheral blood. The receptors shown here come from a human donor in a cohort sampled during active COVID-19.

The chain combines TRBV11-2 with TRBJ1-6; TRBD1 matches 9 bases. The germline V gene has CDR1 SGHAT and CDR2 FQNNGV. The CDR3 is 14 amino acids. With 4 bases clipped from V and 14 bases from J, the junction kept 9 bases outside the gene matches. The CDR3 here is CASSYTGGPPALHF. DNA of the CDR3: TGTGCCAGCAGCTACACAGGGGGCCCCCCGGCCCTCCACTTT.

The chain employs TRBV10-1 and TRBJ2-3; 7 bases are shared with TRBD2. With 1 base clipped from V and 1 base from J, the junction kept 2 bases outside the gene matches. CDR3 size: 15 residues. Germline CDR1 reads WNHNN; CDR2 reads SYGVQD (reference sequence). The chain's CDR3 is CASSEWSGGTDTQYF. CDR3 nucleotide sequence: TGCGCCAGCAGTGAGTGGAGCGGGGGCACAGATACGCAGTATTTT.

V usage is TRBV19 and J usage is TRBJ2-3; D unresolved. Germline assignment: CDR1 LNHDA and CDR2 SQIVND (reference sequence). CDR3 size: 15 residues. The ends were cut back, 4 bases at V and 1 base at J, with 12 bases in the middle. CDR3 loop: CASSNLRSGTDTQYF. The CDR3 DNA follows: TGTGCCAGTAGTAACTTGCGGTCGGGCACAGATACGCAGTATTTT. The variable domain in full, with the rest retrieved from reference TRBV19 and TRBJ2-3, is DGGITQSPKYLFRKEGQNVTLSCEQNLNHDAMYWYRQDPGQGLRLIYYSQIVNDFQKGDIAEGYSVSREKKESFPLTVTSAQKNPTAFYLCASSNLRSGTDTQYFGPGTRLTVL.

The V and J genes are TRBV18 and TRBJ2-7, with TRBD1 matching over 9 bases. J gave up 3 bases and V 0 bases, and 3 bases lay outside the gene matches. This CDR3 contains 15 residues. In germline, CDR1 is KGHSH, CDR2 LQKENI. The CDR3 region is CASSPPGQGYYEQYF. The DNA of the CDR3 is TGTGCCAGCTCACCACCGGGACAGGGCTACTACGAGCAGTACTTC.

V is TRBV7-3 and J is TRBJ2-1; 10 nucleotides line up with TRBD2. V lost 5 bases and J lost 9; bases outside the gene matches: 10. Per germline, CDR1 SGHTA and CDR2 FQGTGA. The CDR3 loop spans 15 amino acids. CDR3 DNA sequence: TGTGCCAGCAGCCGCCGAGCGGGAGGGCCGGTTGAGCAGTTCTTC. Translation gives CASSRRAGGPVEQFF.

The chain uses TRBV7-2 and TRBJ2-2, with 10 nucleotides matching TRBD2. The germline V gene has CDR1 SGHTA and CDR2 FQGNSA. The V and J ends lost 2 bases and 7 bases, in that order; junction bases with no gene match: 10. The CDR3 totals 17 residues. As DNA, the CDR3 is TGTGCCAGCAGCTTAAGGCTAGCGGGAGTTTCTTACGGGGAGCTGTTTTTT. Protein product: CASSLRLAGVSYGELFF.

In this sample, this clone turned up a few times. This chain joins TRBV9 and TRBJ2-1; D uncertain. The V gene's germline CDR1 is SGDLS and CDR2 YYNGEE. The V gene lost 0 bases and the J gene lost 7 bases, with 5 bases spanning the gap. CDR3 length equals 12 residues. The CDR3 loop reads CASSVARNEQFF. The CDR3 bases are TGTGCCAGCAGCGTAGCCAGGAATGAGCAGTTCTTC.

J is TRBJ1-4 and V is TRBV7-6; TRBD1 might be the D (6 bases). The germline V gene encodes CDR1 SGHVS and CDR2 FNYEAQ. Trimming shortened V by 5 bases and J by 4 bases, and 14 bases separated the two germline ends. The CDR3 is 15 residues long. Here the CDR3 reads CASSPRTADNEKLFF. CDR3 nucleotide sequence: TGTGCCAGCAGCCCCCGGACAGCGGATAATGAAAAACTGTTTTTT.

This clone was observed a single time. The rearrangement joins TRBV15 to TRBJ2-7; D is undetermined. Germline CDR1 reads LNHNV; CDR2 reads YYDKDF (reference sequence). This CDR3 has 15 residues. Trimming removed 0 bases at V and 0 bases at J, with 9 bases between. This chain's CDR3 is CATSRESSGSYEQYF. The DNA of the CDR3 is TGTGCCACCAGCAGAGAATCTAGTGGCTCCTACGAGCAGTACTTC.

The V and J genes are TRBV7-8 and TRBJ2-7; perhaps TRBD2 as D (6 bases). The V gene lost 2 bases and the J gene lost 0 bases, with 17 bases spanning the gap. The germline V gene has CDR1 SGHVS and CDR2 FQNEAQ. This CDR3 has 17 residues. In nucleotides, the CDR3 is TGTGCCAGCAGCTTATCCAATCGCGGGATTAGCTCCTACGAGCAGTACTTC. This codes for CASSLSNRGISSYEQYF. Variable domain in full (rest from reference TRBV7-8 and TRBJ2-7): GAGVSQSPRYKVAKRGQDVALRCDPISGHVSLFWYQQALGQGPEFLTYFQNEAQLDKSGLPSDRFFAERPEGSVSTLKIQRTQQEDSAVYLCASSLSNRGISSYEQYFGPGTRLTVT.

A single count supports this clone. The chain employs TRBV5-1 and TRBJ2-1; 7 bases are a match to TRBD1. Trimming at V came to 2 bases and at J to 0 bases, leaving 8 bases not matched to a gene. Per the germline V gene, CDR1 is SGHRS and CDR2 is YFSETQ. The CDR3 length is 17 residues. The CDR3 DNA sequence: TGCGCCAGCAGCTTTTACTCACAGGGGCCCTCCTACAATGAGCAGTTCTTC. Its protein product is CASSFYSQGPSYNEQFF.

The rearrangement links TRBV10-2 to TRBJ2-1; 8 positions match TRBD2. V gave up 3 bases and J gave up 9 bases; unmatched junction bases: 16. Germline CDR1 WSHSY, CDR2 SAAADI. This CDR3 region has 17 residues. The CDR3 here is CASSDGGGAGLVGEQFF. For the CDR3, the DNA is TGCGCCAGCAGTGATGGTGGGGGTGCGGGACTAGTTGGTGAGCAGTTCTTC.